This TCR beta chain was retrieved from a study of CD8 T cells in Susac syndrome. Trimming cost V 0 bases and J 3 bases; bases outside gene matches: 5. The CDR3 is made up of 17 amino acids. CDR1 and CDR2 (germline): SGHDN, FVKESK. With random hexamers, roughly 0.5 to 1 ug RNA was reverse transcribed. MiXCR, run by TCRdb on the immunoSEQ multiplex PCR reads, gives a single entry per CDR3 protein. The table records 100,000 or so distinct CDR3 sequences, 85% to 95% of them present only once. The study sequenced TCR beta in blood CD8+ and CD4+ T cells. Age- and sex-matched healthy donors served as the control group. Negative isolation was used for CD8+ and CD4+ T cells and FACS enrichment for TEMRA cells.

The clonotype comes from a human donor in good health. Material for sequencing was CD8+ T cells from PBMCs. The rearrangement joins TRBV14 to TRBJ2-5; 12 bases agree with TRBD2. This CDR3 is CASSQEPASGGEETQYF. The CDR3, as DNA: TGTGCCAGCAGCCAAGAGCCGGCTAGCGGGGGGGAAGAGACCCAGTACTTC.